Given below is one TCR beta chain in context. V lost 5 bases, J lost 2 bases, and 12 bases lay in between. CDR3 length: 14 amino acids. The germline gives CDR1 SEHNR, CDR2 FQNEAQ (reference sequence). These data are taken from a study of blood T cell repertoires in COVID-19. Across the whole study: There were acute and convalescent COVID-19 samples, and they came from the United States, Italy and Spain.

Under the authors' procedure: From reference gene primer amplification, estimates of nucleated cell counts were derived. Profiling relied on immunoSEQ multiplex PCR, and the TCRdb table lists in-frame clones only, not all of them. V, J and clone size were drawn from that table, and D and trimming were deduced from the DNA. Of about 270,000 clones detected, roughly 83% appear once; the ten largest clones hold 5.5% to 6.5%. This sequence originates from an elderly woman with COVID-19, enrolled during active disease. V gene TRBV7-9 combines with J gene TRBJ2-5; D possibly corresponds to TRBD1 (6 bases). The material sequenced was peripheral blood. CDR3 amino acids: CASSRPTGQETQYF. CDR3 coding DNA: TGTGCCAGCAGCCGCCCGACAGGACAAGAGACCCAGTACTTC.